Here is one T cell receptor (beta chain) with its context. Its antigen is unknown. This entry belongs to a study of T cell repertoires in cytomegalovirus infection. Study-level information: Indications of both CMV infection and matching HLA type were provided by public TCR beta signatures.

TCRdb re-called the reads with MiXCR, one entry per CDR3 protein. The sample contains around 360,000 distinct CDR3 sequences, approximately 30% of which appear only once. CDR1 is DFQATT and CDR2 is SNEGSKA in the germline V gene (reference sequence). Trimming removed 5 bases from V and 2 bases from J, with 7 bases in between. The CDR3 extends over 11 amino acids. Study conclusions and caveats: Cumulative public TCR beta family frequency identified carriers of CMV plus the relevant HLA.

The TCR comes from a human donor in good health (CMV status not recorded). Some clones in this sample may be carry-over from other donors' samples. The chain is built from TRBV20-1 and TRBJ2-7; D gene unclear. The sample in question was cultured PBMCs, obtained from culture after CMV antigen stimulation. The CDR3 region is CSAARTYEQYF. The DNA for the CDR3 is TGCAGTGCTGCTCGTACCTACGAGCAGTACTTC.